A single sample gave rise to the 32 T cell receptor beta chains below, sequenced in a study of identical twins. TCRdb independently ran MiXCR on the 5' RACE reads; one entry per CDR3 protein. There are hundreds of thousands of distinct CDR3 sequences in the sample; approximately 6% occur only once, and roughly 1.6% lies in the top ten. The sequenced material came from naive T cells sorted from blood. These TCRs come from a man aged 18 to 35 in good health.

This clonotype was counted many times. This rearrangement joins TRBV10-3 to TRBJ2-1; 8 bases fit TRBD2. Unmatched junction bases numbered 22, after V lost 4 bases and J lost 8 bases. The CDR3 consists of 19 residues. Germline V gene data show CDR1 as ENHRY and CDR2 as SYGVKD. CDR3 nucleotide sequence: TGTGCCATCAGTGTACCTCTCAACACACCGGGACTAGGACTCGATGAGCAGTTCTTC. The encoded protein is CAISVPLNTPGLGLDEQFF.

This clonotype has a handful of counts. The J gene is TRBJ1-2, the V gene TRBV7-9; D gene ambiguous. Trimming took 2 bases from V and 8 from J, leaving 6 bases between them. This CDR3 is built from 11 residues. The germline gives CDR1 SEHNR, CDR2 FQNEAQ (reference sequence). CDR3 nucleotide sequence: TGTGCCAGCAGCTTAATTTCCGGCTACACCTTC. Encoded protein: CASSLISGYTF.

The chain is built from TRBV12-3 or TRBV12-4 and TRBJ2-6; the match to TRBD1 covers 7 bases. Trimming at V came to 6 bases and at J to 0 bases, leaving 11 bases not matched to a gene. This CDR3 is built from 18 residues. In nucleotides, the CDR3 is TGTGCCAGCAGACCCGGGACAGAGCTTAACTCTGGGGCCAACGTCCTGACTTTC. It specifies CASRPGTELNSGANVLTF.

This clonotype was picked up many times. The rearrangement joins TRBV27 to TRBJ2-5; unclear D gene. V gave up 4 bases and J gave up 0 bases, with 6 bases separating them. Germline loops: CDR1 MNHEY, CDR2 SMNVEV (reference sequence). CDR3 length equals 13 residues. This CDR3 reads CASSSSYQETQYF. The CDR3 DNA reads as TGTGCCAGCAGTTCGTCATACCAAGAGACCCAGTACTTC.

The rearrangement joins TRBV20-1 to TRBJ2-7; 7 nucleotides match TRBD1. This CDR3 region has 16 residues. The V gene end was trimmed by 6 bases and the J gene end by 0 bases; junction bases not matched to a gene: 14. In germline, CDR1 is DFQATT, CDR2 SNEGSKA (reference sequence). CDR3: CSAVSPGGAYSYEQYF. In DNA form, the CDR3 reads TGCAGTGCCGTGAGTCCAGGGGGAGCCTACTCCTACGAGCAGTACTTC.

With respect to this clonotype: With a much larger clone just one base away, this may be a read error. V usage is TRBV9 and J usage is TRBJ2-5, with TRBD2 as a possible D gene (6 bases). Germline V CDR1 and CDR2: SGDLS, YYNGEE. The CDR3 has 17 residues. CDR3 coding DNA: TGTGCCAGCAGCTTAGGGAGGACGGGCGGGAACCAAGAGACCCGGTACTTC. Its protein product is CASSLGRTGGNQETRYF.

This clonotype was counted at least ten times. The chain couples TRBV28 to TRBJ2-1; perhaps TRBD1 as D (6 bases). The CDR3 is made up of 17 amino acids. The V gene lost 1 base and the J gene lost 4 bases, with 17 bases spanning the gap. The germline V gene has CDR1 MDHEN and CDR2 SYDVKM. The CDR3 DNA is TGTGCCAGCAGTTTATCAGCAGGGGACACTATTTACAATGAGCAGTTCTTC. This gives the protein CASSLSAGDTIYNEQFF.

This clonotype appeared many times. The chain combines TRBV10-3 with TRBJ1-2; D is unresolved. Trimming removed 7 bases from V and 7 bases from J, with 16 bases in between. CDR1 ENHRY and CDR2 SYGVKD come from the germline V gene. This CDR3 has 13 residues. The CDR3 protein is CAINQNRAGGYTF. The CDR3 DNA sequence: TGTGCCATCAACCAGAACCGGGCGGGTGGCTACACCTTC.

This clonotype was seen at least ten times. J is TRBJ2-4 and V is TRBV6-1; a weak D match, TRBD2 (6 bases). Trimming shortened V by 6 bases and J by 7 bases, and 13 bases separated the two germline ends. The CDR3 is made up of 13 amino acids. Germline V gene data show CDR1 as MNHNS and CDR2 as SASEGT. The CDR3 protein is CASSQGLRNIQYF. The DNA of the CDR3 is TGTGCCAGCAGCCAGGGACTGAGGAACATTCAGTACTTC.

This chain joins TRBV9 and TRBJ2-3; no reliable D call. The CDR3 is 14 residues long. Germline V CDR1 and CDR2: SGDLS, YYNGEE. Trimming stripped 0 bases from V and 6 bases from J, with 11 bases between. This chain's CDR3 is CASSVVSMGDTQYF. The CDR3 nucleotides read TGTGCCAGCAGCGTAGTATCTATGGGGGATACGCAGTATTTT.

Regarding this clonotype: The junction and the germline gene differ at one end; a read error may be behind it. V gene TRBV12-3 or TRBV12-4 combines with J gene TRBJ2-6; 7 nucleotides match TRBD1. This CDR3 contains 18 residues. Here the CDR3 DNA reads TGTGCCATCAGTTTAGGGGGACAGCCAATCTCTGGGGCCAACGTCCTGACTTTC. Translated, it gives CAISLGGQPISGANVLTF.

This clonotype was counted many times. The genes are TRBV6-5 and TRBJ2-3; D uncertain. The CDR3 is 13 amino acids. Germline assignment: CDR1 MNHEY and CDR2 SVGAGI. Trimming took 3 bases from V and 2 from J, leaving 6 bases between them. CDR3 in DNA: TGTGCCAGCAGTTATAAGCTCACAGATACGCAGTATTTT. Residues: CASSYKLTDTQYF.

This clonotype was recorded at least ten times. J is TRBJ1-4 and V is TRBV11-1; TRBD1 matches at 7 bases. The CDR3 has 18 residues. CDR1 SGHAT and CDR2 FQDESV come from the germline V gene (reference sequence). V was pared by 0 bases and J by 3 bases, with 10 bases of the junction left unmatched. CDR3 nucleotide sequence: TGTGCCAGCAGCTTAGCGGTGACAGGGAATGAAGCTAATGAAAAACTGTTTTTT. It yields the protein CASSLAVTGNEANEKLFF.

The V and J genes are TRBV2 and TRBJ2-7, with D uncertain. V gave up 7 bases and J gave up 1 base, with 8 bases separating them. CDR1 is SNHLY, CDR2 FYNNEI, per germline. The CDR3 runs to 12 residues. The chain's CDR3 is CASTGTSYEQYF. Here the CDR3 DNA reads TGTGCCAGCACAGGCACGTCCTACGAGCAGTACTTC.

This clonotype occurred many times. The chain links TRBV7-2 to TRBJ2-3; 7 nucleotides line up with TRBD1. The germline gives CDR1 SGHTA, CDR2 FQGNSA. The J segment lost 2 bases and the V segment lost 5 bases, leaving 10 bases of the junction unmatched. The CDR3 runs to 16 residues. The CDR3 here is CASSPPGQTVTDTQYF. The DNA of the CDR3 is TGTGCCAGCAGCCCTCCGGGACAGACGGTCACAGATACGCAGTATTTT.

This clonotype was seen many times. V and J are TRBV4-3 and TRBJ2-7; either TRBD1 or TRBD2 may fit D (5 bases each). The V end lost 4 bases, the J end lost 2 bases, and 12 bases lay between the germline ends. The CDR3 has 14 amino acids. Germline V CDR1 and CDR2: LGHNA, YSLEER. As DNA, the CDR3 is TGCGCCAGCAGCCTATCTCAGGGACCCTACGAGCAGTACTTC. Translating gives CASSLSQGPYEQYF.

The J gene is TRBJ2-7, the V gene TRBV6-5; D remains ambiguous. This CDR3 is 14 amino acids long. V was cut by 0 bases and J by 4 bases, with 10 bases left in between. Germline loops: CDR1 MNHEY, CDR2 SVGAGI. For the CDR3, the DNA is TGTGCCAGCAGTTACTCGAACAGCCAATACGAGCAGTACTTC. Protein sequence: CASSYSNSQYEQYF.

This clonotype occurred a few times. The chain is built from TRBV29-1 and TRBJ1-1; D is undetermined. CDR3 size: 12 residues. Germline CDR1 is SQVTM and CDR2 is ANQGSEA. Trimming stripped 3 bases from V and 5 bases from J, with 10 bases between. The CDR3 protein is CSVDWTGTEAFF. As DNA, the CDR3 is TGCAGCGTTGACTGGACGGGGACTGAAGCTTTCTTT.

This clonotype was seen only a few times. The chain recombines TRBV2 with TRBJ2-7; D is unclear. Between the trimmed V and J ends, which lost 5 bases and 4 bases, there was a span of 12 bases. Germline CDR1 reads SNHLY; CDR2 reads FYNNEI. This CDR3 comprises 13 residues. DNA for the CDR3: TGTGCCAGCAGTCCCACGATGGTTTACGAGCAGTACTTC. Amino acids: CASSPTMVYEQYF. Full variable domain (rest looked up from reference TRBV2 and TRBJ2-7): EPEVTQTPSHQVTQMGQEVILRCVPISNHLYFYWYRQILGQKVEFLVSFYNNEISEKSEIFDDQFSVERPDGSNFTLKIRSTKLEDSAMYFCASSPTMVYEQYFGPGTRLTVT.

This clonotype was detected ten times or more. This sequence joins TRBV29-1 and TRBJ2-3; D remains unclear. The CDR3 extends over 12 amino acids. V lost 5 bases, J lost 7 bases, and 13 bases lay in between. The germline V gene has CDR1 SQVTM and CDR2 ANQGSEA. The DNA for the CDR3 is TGCAGCGTTTTCCTACCCCGATATACGCAGTATTTT. Translating it yields CSVFLPRYTQYF.

This clonotype showed up many times. The V and J genes are TRBV7-9 and TRBJ2-1; 8 nucleotides agree with TRBD2. Per germline, CDR1 SEHNR and CDR2 FQNEAQ (reference sequence). The CDR3 totals 16 residues. The V gene end was trimmed by 5 bases and the J gene end by 7 bases; junction bases not matched to a gene: 13. The CDR3 nucleotides read TGTGCCAGCAGCCCGGCTAGCGGGCGAGTGAGGAATGAGCAGTTCTTC. Translated: CASSPASGRVRNEQFF.

This clonotype turned up a few times. This sequence joins TRBV2 and TRBJ2-7; D is perhaps TRBD1 or TRBD2 (5 bases each). The CDR3 has 14 residues. Germline CDR1 SNHLY, CDR2 FYNNEI. The V end was cut by 10 bases, the J end by 1 base, with 17 bases between. DNA for the CDR3: TGTGCCACCACCCTTCGGGACGGATCCTACGAGCAGTACTTC. Residues: CATTLRDGSYEQYF.

This clonotype has just a few counts. This rearrangement joins TRBV3-1 to TRBJ1-5; D unresolved. Germline assignment: CDR1 LGHDT and CDR2 YNNKEL (reference sequence). Trimming left V 3 bases short and J 6 bases short, with 15 bases between. CDR3 length equals 15 residues. The CDR3 spells CASSQAGHMPQPQHF. In nucleotides, the CDR3 is TGTGCCAGCAGCCAGGCGGGTCATATGCCTCAGCCCCAGCATTTT.

The rearrangement uses TRBV30 and TRBJ2-7, with 12 bases lining up with TRBD2. The CDR3 runs to 15 residues. V lost 3 bases to trimming and J lost 3 bases; unmatched junction nucleotides: 6. Germline assignment: CDR1 GTSNPN and CDR2 SVGIG (reference sequence). CDR3 coding DNA: TGTGCCTGGAGGACTAGCGGGAGTTCCGGCTACGAGCAGTACTTC. Translating it yields CAWRTSGSSGYEQYF.

This clonotype was observed at least ten times. CDR3 DNA sequence: TGCAGCGTACAAGTCAATGAGCAGTTCTTC. Translated, it gives CSVQVNEQFF. The chain combines TRBV29-1 with TRBJ2-1; D ambiguous. CDR3 length: 10 amino acids. Trimming took 6 bases from V and 6 from J, leaving 6 bases between them. Germline V CDR1 and CDR2: SQVTM, ANQGSEA.

This clonotype was seen many times. The chain joins TRBV5-5 to TRBJ1-5, with TRBD1 matching over 9 bases. The CDR3 extends over 16 amino acids. Germline V gene sequence: CDR1 SGHKS, CDR2 YYEKEE (reference sequence). After removal of 3 bases from V and 0 bases from J, the junction contained 4 bases not matched to a gene. DNA of the CDR3: TGTGCCAGCAGCTGGGGGACAGGGCTTAGCAATCAGCCCCAGCATTTT. Amino acid sequence: CASSWGTGLSNQPQHF.

This clonotype was counted between two and nine times. The genes are TRBV20-1 and TRBJ2-4; 16 bases align to TRBD2. The CDR3 has 17 amino acids. J was trimmed by 3 bases and V by 6 bases; bases with no gene match: 8. CDR1 DFQATT and CDR2 SNEGSKA come from the germline V gene (reference sequence). This CDR3 reads CSASGTSGRGVKNIQYF. The CDR3 DNA sequence: TGCAGTGCAAGCGGGACTAGCGGGAGGGGGGTCAAAAACATTCAGTACTTC.

This clonotype appeared many times. The chain joins TRBV12-3 or TRBV12-4 to TRBJ2-2; D not resolved. V was shortened by 0 bases and J by 0 bases, with 11 bases between the two germline ends. The CDR3 runs 17 residues. CDR3 loop: CASSLALTDANTGELFF. DNA of the CDR3: TGTGCCAGCAGTTTAGCGCTTACGGACGCGAACACCGGGGAGCTGTTTTTT.

There are many counts of this clonotype. V and J are TRBV7-8 and TRBJ1-4, with a possible D match to TRBD1 (6 bases). CDR3 length equals 13 residues. V gave up 4 bases and J gave up 8 bases, with 11 bases separating them. Germline CDR1 SGHVS, CDR2 FQNEAQ. DNA for the CDR3: TGTGCCAGCAGCTCTGGACAGTCGGAAAAACTGTTTTTT. As protein: CASSSGQSEKLFF. Using reference TRBV7-8 and TRBJ1-4 for the parts outside the CDR3, the full variable domain is GAGVSQSPRYKVAKRGQDVALRCDPISGHVSLFWYQQALGQGPEFLTYFQNEAQLDKSGLPSDRFFAERPEGSVSTLKIQRTQQEDSAVYLCASSSGQSEKLFFGSGTQLSVL.

This clonotype was detected many times. This sequence joins TRBV12-3 or TRBV12-4 and TRBJ1-2; 8 bases are a match to TRBD1. J was trimmed by 5 bases and V by 5 bases; bases with no gene match: 7. The CDR3 contains 14 residues. The CDR3: CASSPRTGMYGYTF. The CDR3 DNA follows: TGTGCCAGCAGTCCCCGGACAGGGATGTATGGCTACACCTTC.

As for this clonotype: A much larger clone sits a single nucleotide away, making a read error possible. The CDR3 does not close with the conserved phenylalanine or tryptophan, likely indicating a read error. The CDR3 protein is CSASTGAKNIQYL. The CDR3 DNA follows: TGCAGTGCTTCTACAGGGGCCAAAAACATTCAGTACCTC. The chain has TRBV20-1 and TRBJ2-4; tentative D call: TRBD1 (6 bases). The CDR3 has 13 residues. With 5 bases removed from V and 1 base from J, the gap between germline ends came to 9 bases. The germline V gene encodes CDR1 DFQATT and CDR2 SNEGSKA (reference sequence).

This clonotype was observed at least ten times. Written as DNA, the CDR3 is TGCGCCAGCAGCCCGGGACTAGAGTTATACAATGAGCAGTTCTTC. Translation: CASSPGLELYNEQFF. This chain uses TRBV5-1 with TRBJ2-1; TRBD2 aligns across 8 bases. V dropped 4 bases and J dropped 4; count of bases not matched to a gene: 7. This CDR3 contains 15 residues. Germline CDR1 is SGHRS and CDR2 is YFSETQ.